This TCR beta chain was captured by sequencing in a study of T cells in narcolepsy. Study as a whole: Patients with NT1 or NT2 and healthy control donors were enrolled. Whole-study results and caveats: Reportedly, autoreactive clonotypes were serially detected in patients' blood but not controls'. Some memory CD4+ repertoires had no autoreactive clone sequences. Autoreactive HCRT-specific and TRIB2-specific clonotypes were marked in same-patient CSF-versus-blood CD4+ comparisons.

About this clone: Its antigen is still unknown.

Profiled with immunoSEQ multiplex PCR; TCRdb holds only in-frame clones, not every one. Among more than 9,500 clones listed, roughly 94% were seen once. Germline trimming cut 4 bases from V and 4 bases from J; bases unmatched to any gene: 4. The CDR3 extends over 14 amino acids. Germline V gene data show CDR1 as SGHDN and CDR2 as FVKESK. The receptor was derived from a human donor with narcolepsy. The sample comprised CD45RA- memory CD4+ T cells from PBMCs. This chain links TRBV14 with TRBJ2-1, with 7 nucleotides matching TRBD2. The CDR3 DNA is TGTGCCAGCAGCCCCCCGGGGGGTTACAATGAGCAGTTCTTC. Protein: CASSPPGGYNEQFF.